The 14 T cell receptor beta chains presented below share a single source sample, sequenced in a study of control samples from healthy donors and cancer patients. Only in-frame clones appear in the TCRdb table, and some are missing; sequencing was by immunoSEQ multiplex PCR. The sample has about 190,000 clones; the top ten hold approximately 2.2%. Sequences were obtained from blood. These TCRs come from a woman in her 30s in good health.

V usage is TRBV27 and J usage is TRBJ2-7; TRBD2 aligns across 8 bases. Germline trimming cut 6 bases from V and 2 bases from J; bases unmatched to any gene: 6. CDR1 is MNHEY and CDR2 is SMNVEV in the germline V gene (reference sequence). The CDR3 contains 14 residues. The CDR3 protein is CASRGRGEPYEQYF. CDR3 sequence (DNA): TGTGCCAGCAGGGGGCGGGGGGAGCCCTACGAGCAGTACTTC.

This chain connects TRBV7-2 to TRBJ1-2; TRBD1 matches 8 bases. V trimming: 5 bases; J trimming: 10 bases; junction bases outside the gene matches: 12. The CDR3 contains 14 residues. The germline gives CDR1 SGHTA, CDR2 FQGNSA. CDR3 protein: CASSPQSGQGFYTF. In DNA form, the CDR3 reads TGTGCCAGCAGCCCCCAATCTGGACAGGGTTTCTACACCTTC.

The chain joins TRBV7-6 to TRBJ2-7; TRBD2 might be the D (6 bases). Trimming shortened V by 0 bases and J by 4 bases, and 13 bases separated the two germline ends. The CDR3 runs to 15 residues. The germline CDR1 and CDR2 sequences are SGHVS and FNYEAQ. The CDR3 protein is CASSLARGEGYEQYF. As DNA, the CDR3 is TGTGCCAGCAGCTTAGCGCGGGGTGAGGGTTACGAGCAGTACTTC.

The chain is built from TRBV27 and TRBJ1-5; D is possibly TRBD1 (5 bases). The germline V and J ends were trimmed by 7 bases and 4 bases, with 14 bases remaining between them. Germline V gene lookup returns CDR1 MNHEY and CDR2 SMNVEV (reference sequence). The CDR3 has 14 residues. CDR3 nucleotide sequence: TGTGCCAGCAAAGTTCGTCCAGGGAATCAGCCCCAGCATTTT. Translated, it gives CASKVRPGNQPQHF.

The chain links TRBV28 to TRBJ1-4; D call uncertain. CDR3 size: 12 residues. Germline V lookup: CDR1 MDHEN, CDR2 SYDVKM. Trimming pared 9 bases from V and 4 bases from J, leaving 9 bases between. CDR3 coding DNA: TGTGCCAGTTTTGCTGTTAATGAAAAACTGTTTTTT. As protein: CASFAVNEKLFF.

This chain joins TRBV10-3 and TRBJ2-7; 9 bases match TRBD1. The ends lost 6 bases at V and 6 bases at J; junction bases unmatched: 6. This CDR3 region has 13 residues. Germline V gene sequence: CDR1 ENHRY, CDR2 SYGVKD. CDR3: CAIRGTGFSEQYF. The CDR3 bases are TGTGCCATCAGAGGGACAGGGTTCAGCGAGCAGTACTTC.

This chain links TRBV5-1 with TRBJ1-4, with TRBD1 as a possible D gene (6 bases). The length of the CDR3 is 13 residues. The germline V gene encodes CDR1 SGHRS and CDR2 YFSETQ. V dropped 0 bases and J dropped 8 bases, with 8 bases sitting between them. The CDR3 protein is CASSLGQGEKLFF. The CDR3 DNA follows: TGCGCCAGCAGCTTGGGCCAGGGGGAAAAACTGTTTTTT.

The genes are TRBV7-2 and TRBJ2-2, with D unresolved. The CDR3 length is 14 residues. The V gene's germline CDR1 is SGHTA and CDR2 FQGNSA. V was cut by 5 bases and J by 3 bases, with 10 bases left in between. The CDR3 nucleotides read TGTGCCAGCAGCCCGAGATCCTACACCGGGGAGCTGTTTTTT. This gives the protein CASSPRSYTGELFF.

The chain links TRBV28 to TRBJ1-2; 10 bases are shared with TRBD1. The CDR3 contains 13 residues. Germline CDR1 and CDR2: MDHEN and SYDVKM. With 2 bases clipped from V and 8 bases from J, the junction kept 2 bases outside the gene matches. The CDR3 is CASSLDRGHGYTF. The CDR3 DNA follows: TGTGCCAGCAGTTTAGACAGGGGGCACGGCTACACCTTC.

J is TRBJ1-4 and V is TRBV4-3, with D perhaps TRBD1 (6 bases). CDR3 length: 17 residues. CDR1 and CDR2 (germline): LGHNA, YSLEER. Trimming cost V 0 bases and J 4 bases, with 15 bases left between them. The CDR3, as DNA: TGCGCCAGCAGCCAAGAAGGGACACGGGGGATTAATGAAAAACTGTTTTTT. This encodes CASSQEGTRGINEKLFF.

CDR3 loop: CASSPPEFRGPTEAFF. The CDR3 DNA reads as TGTGCCAGCTCACCACCGGAATTTAGGGGGCCCACTGAAGCTTTCTTT. The chain carries TRBV18 and TRBJ1-1; 7 bases line up with TRBD1. Germline assignment: CDR1 KGHSH and CDR2 LQKENI. This CDR3 spans 16 amino acids. The trim removed 0 bases at V and 4 bases at J, leaving 8 bases unmatched. Based on the CDR3 plus reference TRBV18 and TRBJ1-1, the full variable domain is NAGVMQNPRHLVRRRGQEARLRCSPMKGHSHVYWYRQLPEEGLKFMVYLQKENIIDESGMPKERFSAEFPKEGPSILRIQQVVRGDSAAYFCASSPPEFRGPTEAFFGQGTRLTVV.

The CDR3 bases are TGCGCCAGCAGCCAAGATGTCGGGAACACCATATATTTT. It is translated as CASSQDVGNTIYF. The chain couples TRBV4-1 to TRBJ1-3; D call uncertain. The CDR3 is made up of 13 amino acids. CDR1 and CDR2 (germline): MGHRA, YSYEKL. V was pared by 0 bases and J by 7 bases, with 7 bases between.

A remark on this clone: Mismatch with germline at one junction end may stem from a read error. The J gene is TRBJ2-1, the V gene TRBV7-7, with D perhaps TRBD1 (5 bases). CDR1 and CDR2 from the germline V gene are SSHAT and FNYEAQ (reference sequence). The CDR3 runs 14 residues. In DNA, the CDR3 is TGTGCTAGCAGCCCAGGGTTTCCCCTGAATGAGCAGTTCTTC. Translating gives CASSPGFPLNEQFF. The whole variable domain, filled in from reference TRBV7-7 and TRBJ2-1, reads GAGVSQSPRYKVTKRGQDVTLRCDPISSHATLYWYQQALGQGPEFLTYFNYEAQPDKSGLPSDRFSAERPEGSISTLTIQRTEQRDSAMYRCASSPGFPLNEQFFGPGTRLTVL.

The chain has TRBV25-1 and TRBJ1-5; 10 nucleotides agree with TRBD1. There are 16 residues in the CDR3. From germline, CDR1 is MGHDK and CDR2 SYGVNS. Losses at the gene ends were 2 bases for V and 5 bases for J; bases not matched to a gene: 6. For the CDR3, the DNA is TGTGCCAGCAGTGAAACTCCCGGGACAGGGGATCAGCCCCAGCATTTT. It is translated as CASSETPGTGDQPQHF.